The TCR beta chain described here comes from a study of shared clonotypes between healthy human individuals. Across the study: The study used three CD4 naive, three CD4 memory, two CD8 naive and one CD8 memory plate per donor. Overall study findings and caveats: Shared across several donors were 4% to 6% of the naive CD4 clonotypes. Non-shared clonotypes displayed generation probabilities falling below those of clonotypes present in all four donors.

The germline CDR1 and CDR2 sequences are KGHSH and LQKENI. This CDR3 spans 15 amino acids. The V end lost 0 bases, the J end lost 6 bases, and 12 bases lay between the germline ends. As concerns this clone: Its antigen is currently unknown.

Investigators spread the genomic DNA of each subset evenly over several immunoSEQ plates. Libraries were prepared by immunoSEQ multiplex PCR; TCRdb keeps only in-frame clonotypes and omits some of them. The data hold about 960,000 clones, with over 75% observed a single time. The sequence came from a man younger than 30 in good health. What was sequenced was memory CD4+ T cells sorted from blood. Subset in this sample: CD45RA-negative fraction. The chain recombines TRBV18 with TRBJ2-1; D might be TRBD1 (5 bases). The DNA of the CDR3 is TGTGCCAGCTCACCACCGTCAGGGTTCGGCAATGAGCAGTTCTTC. Translating gives CASSPPSGFGNEQFF.